The source of this TCR beta chain is a study of T cell changes during pregnancy in multiple sclerosis (dated by TCRdb to the late 2010s). About the full investigation: The study examined how the T cell repertoire changed over the course of pregnancy in women with multiple sclerosis.

To note about this clone: Its cognate antigen has yet to be identified. No base-level quality is on record; no much larger clone is a single base apart.

Library construction relied on the immunoSEQ multiplex PCR assay. Drawn from immuneACCESS, this table holds only the in-frame rearrangements with V and J called that TCRdb kept. Clones are partly lost; checked studies trace under half to an unresolved V gene and leave the rest unexplained. The sample table shows some 110,000 clones, and about 90% are seen once. About 1.5% of the sample rests with the top ten. Reading the germline V gene gives CDR1 SNHLY and CDR2 FYNNEI. There are 15 amino acids in the CDR3, from cysteine to phenylalanine inclusive. Only the CDR3 part of the read is kept: 45 bases, read in frame from the first base. The V and J ends are trimmed by 4 bases and 2 bases, leaving 13 bases between them.

The chain is made from TRBV2 and TRBJ2-3; TRBD1 is a weak D gene call, 5 bases matching. The material was peripheral blood, obtained in the third trimester of pregnancy. The sequence was collected from a female donor with multiple sclerosis, enrolled in a pregnancy study. The DNA reads TGTGCCAGCAGTGGGGGCAGACGATTCACAGATACGCAGTATTTT. This translates into CASSGGRRFTDTQYF.